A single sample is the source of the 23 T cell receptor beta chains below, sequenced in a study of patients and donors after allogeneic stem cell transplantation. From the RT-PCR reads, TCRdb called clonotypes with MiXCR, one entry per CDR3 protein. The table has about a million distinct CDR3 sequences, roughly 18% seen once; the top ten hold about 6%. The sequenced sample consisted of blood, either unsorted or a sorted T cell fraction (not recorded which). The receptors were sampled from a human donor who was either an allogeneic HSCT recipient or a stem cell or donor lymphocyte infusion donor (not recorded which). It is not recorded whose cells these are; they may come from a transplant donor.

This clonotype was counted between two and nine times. This CDR3 reads CASSPNSRDTQYF. The CDR3 DNA follows: TGTGCCAGCAGCCCTAACAGTCGGGATACGCAGTATTTT. The J gene is TRBJ2-3, the V gene TRBV9; D is undetermined. V was pared by 4 bases and J by 6 bases, with 12 bases between. Germline assignment: CDR1 SGDLS and CDR2 YYNGEE. CDR3 length: 13 residues.

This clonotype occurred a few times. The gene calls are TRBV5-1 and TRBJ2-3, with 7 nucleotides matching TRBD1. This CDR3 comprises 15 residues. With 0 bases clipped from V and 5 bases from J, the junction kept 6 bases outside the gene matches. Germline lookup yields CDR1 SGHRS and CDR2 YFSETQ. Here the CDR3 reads CASSLVDRLQDTQYF. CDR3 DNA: TGCGCCAGCAGCTTGGTGGACAGGTTACAAGATACGCAGTATTTT.

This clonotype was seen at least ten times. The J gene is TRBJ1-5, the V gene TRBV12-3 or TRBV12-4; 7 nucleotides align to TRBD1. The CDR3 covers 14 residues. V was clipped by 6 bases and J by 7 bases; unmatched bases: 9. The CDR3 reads CASSLNRGGQPQHF. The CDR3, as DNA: TGTGCCAGCAGCCTTAACAGGGGCGGGCAGCCCCAGCATTTT.

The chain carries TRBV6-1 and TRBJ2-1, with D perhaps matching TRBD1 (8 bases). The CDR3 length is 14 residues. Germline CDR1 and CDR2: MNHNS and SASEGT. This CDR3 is CASETGGVLNKQFF. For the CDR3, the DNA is TGTGCTAGCGAAACAGGGGGGGTGCTAAACAAGCAGTTCTTC.

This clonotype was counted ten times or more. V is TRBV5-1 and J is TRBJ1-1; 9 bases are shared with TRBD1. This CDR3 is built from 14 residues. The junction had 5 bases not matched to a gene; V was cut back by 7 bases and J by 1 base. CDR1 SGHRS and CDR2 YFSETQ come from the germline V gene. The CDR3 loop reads CASRGQGWNTEAFF. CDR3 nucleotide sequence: TGCGCCAGCCGCGGACAGGGGTGGAACACTGAAGCTTTCTTT.

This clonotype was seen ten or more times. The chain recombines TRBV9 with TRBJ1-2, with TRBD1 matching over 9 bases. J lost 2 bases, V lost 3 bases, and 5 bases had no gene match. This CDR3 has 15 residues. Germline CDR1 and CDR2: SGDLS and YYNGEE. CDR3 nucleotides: TGTGCCAGCAGCGGATCCGGGACAGGGAACTATGGCTACACCTTC. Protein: CASSGSGTGNYGYTF.

CDR3 loop: CASSRTGEGGNSPLHF. DNA for the CDR3: TGTGCCAGTTCCCGGACAGGGGAAGGGGGTAATTCACCCCTCCACTTT. The chain employs TRBV9 and TRBJ1-6, with TRBD1 identical over 9 bases. Germline CDR1 reads SGDLS; CDR2 reads YYNGEE. Trimming at V came to 8 bases and at J to 6 bases, leaving 12 bases not matched to a gene. This CDR3 comprises 16 residues.

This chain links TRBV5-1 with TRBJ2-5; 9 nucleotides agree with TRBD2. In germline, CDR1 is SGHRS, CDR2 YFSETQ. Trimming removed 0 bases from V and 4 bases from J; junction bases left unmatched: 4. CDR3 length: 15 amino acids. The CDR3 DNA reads TGCGCCAGCAGCTTGGTGTTTAGCGGGGGAGAGACCCAGTACTTC. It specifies CASSLVFSGGETQYF.

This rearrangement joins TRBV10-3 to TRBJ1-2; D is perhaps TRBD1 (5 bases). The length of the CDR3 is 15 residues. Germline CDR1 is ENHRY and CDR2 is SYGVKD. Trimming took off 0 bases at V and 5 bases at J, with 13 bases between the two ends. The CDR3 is CAISESGRENYGYTF. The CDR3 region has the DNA TGTGCCATCAGTGAGTCGGGCAGGGAGAATTATGGCTACACCTTC.

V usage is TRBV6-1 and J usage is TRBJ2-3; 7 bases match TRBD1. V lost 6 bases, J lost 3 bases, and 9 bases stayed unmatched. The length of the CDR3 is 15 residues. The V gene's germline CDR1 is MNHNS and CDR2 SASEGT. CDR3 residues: CASSRQGVRTDTQYF. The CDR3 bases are TGTGCCAGCAGCCGACAGGGTGTAAGAACAGATACGCAGTATTTT.

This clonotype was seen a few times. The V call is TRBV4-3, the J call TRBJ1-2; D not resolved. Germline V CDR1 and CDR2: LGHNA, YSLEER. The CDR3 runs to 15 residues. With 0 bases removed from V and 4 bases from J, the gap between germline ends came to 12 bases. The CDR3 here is CASSQDGVEGYGYTF. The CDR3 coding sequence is TGCGCCAGCAGCCAAGACGGGGTAGAGGGCTATGGCTACACCTTC.

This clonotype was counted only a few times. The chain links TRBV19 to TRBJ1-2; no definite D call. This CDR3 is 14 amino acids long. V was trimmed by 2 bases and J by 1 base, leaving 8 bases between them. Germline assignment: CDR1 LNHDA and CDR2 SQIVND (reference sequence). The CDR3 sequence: CASSITQVNYGYTF. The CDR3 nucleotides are TGTGCCAGTAGTATAACGCAGGTTAACTATGGCTACACCTTC.

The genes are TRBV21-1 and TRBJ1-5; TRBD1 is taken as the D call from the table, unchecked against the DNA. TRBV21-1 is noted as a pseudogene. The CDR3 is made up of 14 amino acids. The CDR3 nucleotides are TGTGCCAGCAGGACAGGGGTCGAAGGACAGCCCCAGCATTTT. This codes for CASRTGVEGQPQHF.

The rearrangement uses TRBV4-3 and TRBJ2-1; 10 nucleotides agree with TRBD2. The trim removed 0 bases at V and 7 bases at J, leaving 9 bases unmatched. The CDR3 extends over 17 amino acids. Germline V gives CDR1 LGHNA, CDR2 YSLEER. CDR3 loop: CASSQDTAGGPGNEQFF. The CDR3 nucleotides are TGCGCCAGCAGCCAAGATACAGCGGGGGGGCCGGGTAATGAGCAGTTCTTC.

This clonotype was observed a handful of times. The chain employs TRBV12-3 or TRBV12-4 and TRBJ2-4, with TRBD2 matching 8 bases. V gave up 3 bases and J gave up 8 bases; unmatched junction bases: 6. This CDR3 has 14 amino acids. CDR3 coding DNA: TGTGCCAGCAGTTTTGGGACTAGGGGCCACATTCAGTACTTC. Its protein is CASSFGTRGHIQYF.

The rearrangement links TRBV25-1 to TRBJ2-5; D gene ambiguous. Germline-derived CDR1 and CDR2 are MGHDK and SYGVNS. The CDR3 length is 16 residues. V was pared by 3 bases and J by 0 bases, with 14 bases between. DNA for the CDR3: TGTGCCAGCAGTGAGAGCAGTACCTTTTACCAAGAGACCCAGTACTTC. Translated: CASSESSTFYQETQYF.

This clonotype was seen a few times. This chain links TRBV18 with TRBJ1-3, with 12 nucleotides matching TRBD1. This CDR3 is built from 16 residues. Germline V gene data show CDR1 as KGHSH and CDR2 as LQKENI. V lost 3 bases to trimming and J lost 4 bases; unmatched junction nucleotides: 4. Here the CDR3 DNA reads TGTGCCAGCTCACCGGGACAGGGGGCAACGGGAAACACCATATATTTT. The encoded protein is CASSPGQGATGNTIYF.

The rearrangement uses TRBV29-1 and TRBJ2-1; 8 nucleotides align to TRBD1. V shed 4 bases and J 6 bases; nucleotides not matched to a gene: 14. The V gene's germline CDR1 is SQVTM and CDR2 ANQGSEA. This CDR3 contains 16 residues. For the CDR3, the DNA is TGCAGCGTTGTAATCAGACGAGGACAGGGACGCAATGAGCAGTTCTTC. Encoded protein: CSVVIRRGQGRNEQFF.

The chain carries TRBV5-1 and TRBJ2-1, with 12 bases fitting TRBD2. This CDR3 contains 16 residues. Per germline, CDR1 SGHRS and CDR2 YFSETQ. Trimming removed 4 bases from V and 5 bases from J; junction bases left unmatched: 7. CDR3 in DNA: TGCGCCAGCAGCCTTCCGGGACTAGCGGGCAACAATGAGCAGTTCTTC. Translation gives CASSLPGLAGNNEQFF.

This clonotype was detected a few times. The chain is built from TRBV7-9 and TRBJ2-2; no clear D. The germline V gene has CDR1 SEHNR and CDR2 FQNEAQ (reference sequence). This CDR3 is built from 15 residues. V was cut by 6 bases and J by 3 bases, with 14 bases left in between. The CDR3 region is CASSPSRLDTGELFF. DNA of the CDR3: TGTGCCAGCAGTCCCTCGCGGCTAGACACCGGGGAGCTGTTTTTT.

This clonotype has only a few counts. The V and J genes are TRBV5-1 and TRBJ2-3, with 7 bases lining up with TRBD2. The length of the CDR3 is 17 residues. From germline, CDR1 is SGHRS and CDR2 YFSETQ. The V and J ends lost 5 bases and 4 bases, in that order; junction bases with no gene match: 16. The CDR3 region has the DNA TGCGCCAGCAGTCCATTTCTCGAGTCTAGCGGACCAGATACGCAGTATTTT. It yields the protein CASSPFLESSGPDTQYF.

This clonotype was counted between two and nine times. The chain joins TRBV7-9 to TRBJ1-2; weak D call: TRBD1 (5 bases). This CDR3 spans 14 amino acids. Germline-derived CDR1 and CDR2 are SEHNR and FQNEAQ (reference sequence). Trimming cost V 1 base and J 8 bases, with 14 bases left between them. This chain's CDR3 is CASSLGGRRDGYTF. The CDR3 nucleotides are TGTGCCAGCAGCTTAGGAGGCCGCAGGGACGGCTACACCTTC. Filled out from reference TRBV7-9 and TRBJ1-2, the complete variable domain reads DTGVSQNPRHKITKRGQNVTFRCDPISEHNRLYWYRQTLGQGPEFLTYFQNEAQLEKSRLLSDRFSAERPKGSFSTLEIQRTEQGDSAMYLCASSLGGRRDGYTFGSGTRLTVV.

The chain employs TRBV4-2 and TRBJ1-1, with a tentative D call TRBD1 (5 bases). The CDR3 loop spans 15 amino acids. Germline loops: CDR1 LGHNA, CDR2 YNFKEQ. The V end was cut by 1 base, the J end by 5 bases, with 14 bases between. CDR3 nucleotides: TGTGCCAGCAGCCAAGCTTTGCTCGGGGGAACTGAAGCTTTCTTT. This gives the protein CASSQALLGGTEAFF.